This T cell receptor (beta chain) was observed in a study of patients and donors after allogeneic stem cell transplantation. TCRdb redid the calling of the RT-PCR reads with MiXCR, one entry per CDR3 protein. Altogether tens of thousands of distinct CDR3 sequences are present, 6.8% being singletons, with the ten largest covering roughly 34%. Note on this clonotype: This sequence may be a read error, since a much larger clone differs from it by one base.

CDR1 and CDR2 (germline): SGHTA, FQGNSA. Trimming cost V 1 base and J 7 bases, with 10 bases left between them. The CDR3 is made up of 13 amino acids. This TCR was sampled from a human donor who was either an allogeneic HSCT recipient or a stem cell or donor lymphocyte infusion donor (not recorded which). It is not recorded whose cells these are; they may come from a transplant donor. The sequenced sample consisted of blood, either unsorted or a sorted T cell fraction (not recorded which). This chain links TRBV7-2 with TRBJ1-1; D is uncertain. The CDR3 DNA reads TGTGCCAGCAGCTTAGACAGTTACATTGAAGCTTTCTTT. It specifies CASSLDSYIEAFF.